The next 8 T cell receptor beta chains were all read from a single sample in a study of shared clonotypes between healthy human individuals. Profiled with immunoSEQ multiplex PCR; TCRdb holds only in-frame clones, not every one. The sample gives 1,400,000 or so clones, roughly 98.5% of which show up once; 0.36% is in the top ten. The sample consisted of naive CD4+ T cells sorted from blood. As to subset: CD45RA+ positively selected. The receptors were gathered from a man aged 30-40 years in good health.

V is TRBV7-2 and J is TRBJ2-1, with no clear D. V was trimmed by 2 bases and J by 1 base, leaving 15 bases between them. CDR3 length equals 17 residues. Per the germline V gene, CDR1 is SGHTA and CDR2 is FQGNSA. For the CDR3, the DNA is TGTGCCAGCAGCTTAAGTTCTGGCGGACCATCCTACAATGAGCAGTTCTTC. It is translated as CASSLSSGGPSYNEQFF. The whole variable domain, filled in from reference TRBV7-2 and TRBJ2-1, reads GAGVSQSPSNKVTEKGKDVELRCDPISGHTALYWYRQSLGQGLEFLIYFQGNSAPDKSGLPSDRFSAERTGGSVSTLTIQRTQQEDSAVYLCASSLSSGGPSYNEQFFGPGTRLTVL.

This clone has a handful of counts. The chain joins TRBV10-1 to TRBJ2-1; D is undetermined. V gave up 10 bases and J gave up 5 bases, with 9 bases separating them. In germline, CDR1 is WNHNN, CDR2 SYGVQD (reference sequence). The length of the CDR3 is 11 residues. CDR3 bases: TGCGCCACCTCGTCTAACAATGAGCAGTTCTTC. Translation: CATSSNNEQFF.

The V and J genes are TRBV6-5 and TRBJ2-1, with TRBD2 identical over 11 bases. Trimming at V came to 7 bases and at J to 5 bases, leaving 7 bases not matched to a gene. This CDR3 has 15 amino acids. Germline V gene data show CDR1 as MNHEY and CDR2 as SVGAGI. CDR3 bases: TGTGCCAGCACCTTCTGGACTAGCGGGCACAATGAGCAGTTCTTC. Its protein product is CASTFWTSGHNEQFF.

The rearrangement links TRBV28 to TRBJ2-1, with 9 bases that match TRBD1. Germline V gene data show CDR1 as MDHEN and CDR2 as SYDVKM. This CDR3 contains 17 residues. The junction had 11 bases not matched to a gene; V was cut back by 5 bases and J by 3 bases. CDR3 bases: TGTGCCAGCAGTAAGAACCCGGGACAGGGTCTCTACAATGAGCAGTTCTTC. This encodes CASSKNPGQGLYNEQFF.

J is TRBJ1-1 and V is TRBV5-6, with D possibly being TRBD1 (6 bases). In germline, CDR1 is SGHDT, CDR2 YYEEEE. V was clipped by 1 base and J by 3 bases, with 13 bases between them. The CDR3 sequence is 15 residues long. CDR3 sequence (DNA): TGTGCCAGCAGCTTGCAGGGGATGTTCGACACTGAAGCTTTCTTT. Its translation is CASSLQGMFDTEAFF. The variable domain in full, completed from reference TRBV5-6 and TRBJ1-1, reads DAGVTQSPTHLIKTRGQQVTLRCSPKSGHDTVSWYQQALGQGPQFIFQYYEEEERQRGNFPDRFSGHQFPNYSSELNVNALLLGDSALYLCASSLQGMFDTEAFFGQGTRLTVV.

CDR3 nucleotides: TGCGCCAGCAGCTTAGTCCCGAGGGGACAGGGGTCGACAGATACGCAGTATTTT. Protein: CASSLVPRGQGSTDTQYF. The gene calls are TRBV5-1 and TRBJ2-3, with 10 nucleotides matching TRBD1. The CDR3 is 18 amino acids. CDR1 SGHRS and CDR2 YFSETQ come from the germline V gene. V was pared by 2 bases and J by 3 bases, with 12 bases of the junction left unmatched.

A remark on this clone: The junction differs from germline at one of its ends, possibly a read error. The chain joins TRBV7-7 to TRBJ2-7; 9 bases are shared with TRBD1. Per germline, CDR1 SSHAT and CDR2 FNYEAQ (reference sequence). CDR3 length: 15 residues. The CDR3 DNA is TGTGCTAGCAGCTTAGGGACAGGGACCTCCTACGAGCAGTACTTC. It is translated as CASSLGTGTSYEQYF.

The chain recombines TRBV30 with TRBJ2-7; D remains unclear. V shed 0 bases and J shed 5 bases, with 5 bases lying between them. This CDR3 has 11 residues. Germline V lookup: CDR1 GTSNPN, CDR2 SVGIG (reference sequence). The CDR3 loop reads CAWSVTHEQYF. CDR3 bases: TGTGCCTGGAGTGTTACCCACGAGCAGTACTTC.